The clone carrying this TCR beta chain was found a few times. No antigen is known for it. The data stem from a study of T-cell memory formation after mild COVID-19. The trim removed 5 bases at V and 2 bases at J, leaving 8 bases unmatched. From germline, CDR1 is DFQATT and CDR2 SNEGSKA (reference sequence). This CDR3 comprises 15 residues. The authors produced TCR alpha and TCR beta cDNA libraries with sample barcodes and UMIs by 5'RACE using constant-segment primers. MiXCR, applied by TCRdb to the 5' RACE reads, yields one record per CDR3 protein. Among about 430,000 distinct CDR3 sequences listed, 24% were seen once. Study results and limitations: A second wave expanding day 15 to 37 was CD4+-biased; contracting clones were balanced. Among CD4+ contracting clones, most were CM and EM, and CD8+ ones EMRA. In second-wave clones peaking day 37, SARS-CoV-2 specificity remained unconfirmed.

This receptor was taken from an adult woman who had mild COVID-19 (a few samples of this study predate the infection). Cell type and time point are not known. The sample comprised PBMCs or a T cell subset sorted from them (not recorded which). V usage is TRBV20-1 and J usage is TRBJ2-7; 11 bases map to TRBD2. The CDR3 reads CSAPGLAGRAYEQYF. The CDR3 DNA reads as TGCAGTGCTCCCGGACTAGCGGGTCGGGCCTACGAGCAGTACTTC.